This TCR beta chain was observed in a study of T cells in Graves' hyperthyroidism and ophthalmopathy. V shed 6 bases and J shed 4 bases, with 15 bases lying between them. There are 14 residues in the CDR3. Germline assignment: CDR1 MNHEY and CDR2 SVGEGT. Study-wide points: Among clonotypes expanded in thyroid above 0.001, most were also found in blood.

RNA transcripts provided the source from which TCR beta CDR3 regions were amplified. The TCR CDR3 was amplified in a first-round RT-PCR using the HTBI primer set. TCRdb recomputed calls from the multiplex PCR reads with MiXCR, one row per CDR3 protein. The sample yields roughly 300,000 distinct CDR3 sequences, less than 30% seen once. Exclusion criteria comprised uncontrolled infection, other autoimmune disease, pregnancy or lactation. This clonotype was counted ten times or more. Its antigen is undetermined. The clonotype comes from a man between 40 and 49 years old with Graves' hyperthyroidism that later progressed to Graves' ophthalmopathy. The sequenced sample consisted of blood. V is TRBV6-2 or TRBV6-3 and J is TRBJ1-1; D is ambiguous. In DNA, the CDR3 is TGTGCCAGCAGACCCCAGTGGGTCGGCACTGAAGCTTTCTTT. As protein: CASRPQWVGTEAFF.